This entry features one TCR beta chain sequence. The researchers produced TCR beta cDNA from 500 to 550 ng total RNA with a constant-region primer. Libraries of TCR beta came from three nested multiplex PCR rounds with slightly modified ARM-PCR. With TRBV1-TRBV30 forward primers and a C-beta reverse primer, the first two PCR rounds were run for approximately 9 cycles each. TCRdb analysed the multiplex PCR reads with MiXCR anew, one entry per CDR3 protein. This sample yields under 200,000 distinct CDR3 sequences, of which around four fifths are seen a single time; 15% to 20% belongs to the top ten. The approximately 20-31 mg bulk tissue piece was not sorted before simultaneous RNA and DNA extraction. Treatment of the patients' primary liver carcinoma consisted of surgical resection. This record comes from a study of tumor-infiltrating lymphocytes in primary liver carcinoma. Study at large: The study enrolled male and female patients aged 30 to 69 years.

The CDR3 spans 15 residues. With 8 bases removed from V and 13 bases from J, the gap between germline ends came to 29 bases. Germline V gives CDR1 MNHNS, CDR2 SASEGT. The genes are TRBV6-1 and TRBJ1-1; tentative D call: TRBD1 (5 bases). The sample taken for sequencing was tumor tissue from primary liver carcinoma. The clonotype was recovered from a man in his forties with primary liver carcinoma and hepatitis B virus infection. The CDR3 sequence: CASFVGARAVGVHFF. In nucleotides, the CDR3 is TGTGCCAGCTTTGTAGGGGCACGTGCGGTTGGCGTACATTTCTTT.